A selection of T cell receptor beta chains follows, all from one sample in a study of T cell responses to AZD1222 COVID-19 vaccine. Only in-frame clones appear in the TCRdb table, and some are missing; sequencing was by immunoSEQ multiplex PCR. The repertoire holds some 130,000 clones, with roughly 90% as singletons. The sample in question was peripheral blood, obtained on day 0 of AZD1222 vaccination. The source of these receptors is an adult in good health. CDR3s leave out the opening cysteine and the closing phenylalanine or tryptophan. Part of the rows lack a size; the others show once, few, many or a class for expanded clones.

J: TRBJ2-1
V: TRBV7-2
size: .
CDR3: ASSSGTSGYNEQF

J: TRBJ1-3
V: TRBV10-3
size: .
CDR3: AIARLISGNTIY

J: TRBJ2-7
V: TRBV7-2
size: .
CDR3: ASSLVVPSYEQY

J: TRBJ1-5
V: TRBV3-1/TRBV3-2
size: .
CDR3: ASSQDHSNQPQH

J: TRBJ2-2
V: TRBV9
size: .
CDR3: ASSVGGTVNTGELF

J: TRBJ1-5
V: TRBV9
size: .
CDR3: ASSVHDISNQPQH

J: TRBJ2-3
V: TRBV7-3
size: .
CDR3: ASSSLAGGRDTQY

J: TRBJ1-5
V: TRBV30
size: .
CDR3: AWSGGAGQPQH

J: TRBJ1-1
V: TRBV29-1
size: .
CDR3: SGKGQGADTEAF

J: TRBJ1-1
V: TRBV19
size: .
CDR3: ASSSGGMVRNTEAF

J: TRBJ2-7
V: TRBV20-1
size: .
CDR3: SASRTDSYEQY

J: TRBJ2-7
V: TRBV19
size: .
CDR3: ASREEGRGSGEQY

J: TRBJ1-2
V: TRBV19
size: .
CDR3: ASIPGQGGGYT

J: TRBJ2-7
V: TRBV5-5
size: .
CDR3: ASSGRTSVFDEQY

J: TRBJ1-4
V: TRBV5-1
size: .
CDR3: ASSSGDGWGQLF

J: TRBJ2-4
V: TRBV5-4
size: .
CDR3: ASSLGGTGTSGRY

J: TRBJ1-4
V: TRBV5-5
size: .
CDR3: ASSSTVRNEKLF

J: TRBJ2-7
V: TRBV10-3
size: .
CDR3: AISGGGGPYEQY

J: TRBJ1-1
V: TRBV19
size: once
CDR3: ASSMGLGLNTEAF

J: TRBJ1-4
V: TRBV30
size: .
CDR3: AWSVYPGLREKLF

J: TRBJ2-5
V: TRBV9
size: .
CDR3: ASSVGSRSAQETQY

J: TRBJ1-1
V: TRBV28
size: .
CDR3: ASLTIQGLITEAF

J: TRBJ2-2
V: TRBV6-5
size: few
CDR3: ASQGLAATGELF

J: TRBJ2-2
V: TRBV30
size: .
CDR3: AWSFGTSANTGELF

J: TRBJ1-5
V: TRBV6-5
size: .
CDR3: ASSLNGGQPQH

J: TRBJ2-7
V: TRBV5-4
size: .
CDR3: ASSASRTSGRYEQY

J: TRBJ2-7
V: TRBV4-2
size: once
CDR3: ASSQGGRTYEQY

J: TRBJ1-1
V: TRBV5-1
size: .
CDR3: ASSSARDRVRNTEAF

J: TRBJ1-1
V: TRBV28
size: once
CDR3: ASSLTTARANTEAF

J: TRBJ1-1
V: TRBV7-8
size: .
CDR3: ASSMGLGNTEAF

J: TRBJ1-1
V: TRBV5-4
size: .
CDR3: ASSLGQVNTEAF

J: TRBJ2-1
V: TRBV4-3
size: .
CDR3: ASSQDSDNEQF